The 23 T cell receptor beta chains presented below share a single source sample, sequenced in a study of shared clonotypes between healthy human individuals. Profiling relied on immunoSEQ multiplex PCR, and the TCRdb table lists in-frame clones only, not all of them. The sample holds under 2.5 million clones, roughly 90% seen once. The sample taken for sequencing was naive CD4+ T cells from PBMCs. The subset here: CD45RA+ positively selected. These receptors originate from a young man in good health. Some clones in this sample may be carry-over from other donors' samples.

This clone has just one count. This rearrangement joins TRBV7-8 to TRBJ1-2; TRBD1 agrees at 8 bases. V shed 2 bases and J 4 bases; nucleotides not matched to a gene: 18. Germline values: CDR1 SGHVS, CDR2 FQNEAQ. This CDR3 spans 19 amino acids. CDR3: CASSLLMIGYRGKGYGYTF. The CDR3 DNA reads as TGTGCCAGCAGCTTATTAATGATAGGTTACAGGGGGAAGGGCTATGGCTACACCTTC.

The chain has TRBV18 and TRBJ1-4, with D unresolved. Trimming shortened V by 2 bases and J by 6 bases, and 19 bases separated the two germline ends. The V gene's germline CDR1 is KGHSH and CDR2 LQKENI. This CDR3 comprises 17 residues. As DNA, the CDR3 is TGTGCCAGCTCACCAATAATCGATGGTGGCATCTATGAAAAACTGTTTTTT. Its translation: CASSPIIDGGIYEKLFF.

The rearrangement links TRBV5-4 to TRBJ1-2, with a possible D match to TRBD1 (6 bases). This CDR3 has 17 amino acids. Trimming shortened V by 4 bases and J by 8 bases, and 27 bases separated the two germline ends. Germline CDR1 reads SGHNT; CDR2 reads YYREEE (reference sequence). The CDR3 loop reads CASSIASSSGQRGGYTF. The CDR3 DNA reads as TGTGCCAGCAGCATCGCATCTTCGAGTGGCCAGAGGGGGGGCTACACCTTC. Full variable domain (missing parts from reference TRBV5-4 and TRBJ1-2): ETGVTQSPTHLIKTRGQQVTLRCSSQSGHNTVSWYQQALGQGPQFIFQYYREEENGRGNFPPRFSGLQFPNYSSELNVNALELDDSALYLCASSIASSSGQRGGYTFGSGTRLTVV.

This chain links TRBV5-1 with TRBJ2-7; 10 nucleotides line up with TRBD2. Losses at the gene ends were 1 base for V and 8 bases for J; bases not matched to a gene: 3. CDR3 size: 13 residues. Germline V gene lookup returns CDR1 SGHRS and CDR2 YFSETQ. The CDR3 sequence is CASSLTSGAKQYF. The CDR3 DNA sequence: TGCGCCAGCAGCTTGACTAGCGGGGCAAAGCAGTACTTC. The entire variable domain, with the rest obtained from reference TRBV5-1 and TRBJ2-7, is as follows: KAGVTQTPRYLIKTRGQQVTLSCSPISGHRSVSWYQQTPGQGLQFLFEYFSETQRNKGNFPGRFSGRQFSNSRSEMNVSTLELGDSALYLCASSLTSGAKQYFGPGTRLTVT.

The CDR3 nucleotides read TGTGCCAGTAGTATTGTCCCAGGGGGCCCGCCAGCTTTCTTT. Translated: CASSIVPGGPPAFF. This chain connects TRBV19 to TRBJ1-1; 8 nucleotides agree with TRBD1. Germline trimming cut 3 bases from V and 10 bases from J; bases unmatched to any gene: 10. Germline V gene lookup returns CDR1 LNHDA and CDR2 SQIVND (reference sequence). The CDR3 contains 14 residues.

The chain recombines TRBV9 with TRBJ2-3; the match to TRBD2 covers 8 bases. CDR1 and CDR2 from the germline V gene are SGDLS and YYNGEE. With 3 bases clipped from V and 7 bases from J, the junction kept 4 bases outside the gene matches. CDR3 length: 13 residues. DNA for the CDR3: TGTGCCAGCAGCGGGACTAGCAGAAATACGCAGTATTTT. This encodes CASSGTSRNTQYF.

The J gene is TRBJ2-3, the V gene TRBV29-1, with 7 bases fitting TRBD1. With 3 bases clipped from V and 2 bases from J, the junction kept 11 bases outside the gene matches. This CDR3 has 16 amino acids. Germline V gives CDR1 SQVTM, CDR2 ANQGSEA. CDR3 protein: CSVEGQIARVTDTQYF. CDR3 coding DNA: TGCAGCGTTGAGGGACAGATAGCCCGAGTCACAGATACGCAGTATTTT.

The sample holds one count of this clone. Here the CDR3 reads CASSLVDRFQETQYF. For the CDR3, the DNA is TGTGCCAGCAGCTTGGTTGACAGATTCCAAGAGACCCAGTACTTC. The chain joins TRBV5-6 to TRBJ2-5; D perhaps matches TRBD1 (5 bases). This CDR3 spans 15 amino acids. V shed 0 bases and J shed 1 base, with 10 bases lying between them. Germline V gives CDR1 SGHDT, CDR2 YYEEEE. The entire variable domain, with the rest obtained from reference TRBV5-6 and TRBJ2-5, is as follows: DAGVTQSPTHLIKTRGQQVTLRCSPKSGHDTVSWYQQALGQGPQFIFQYYEEEERQRGNFPDRFSGHQFPNYSSELNVNALLLGDSALYLCASSLVDRFQETQYFGPGTRLLVL.

CDR3 nucleotide sequence: TGTGCCAGCAGTCAACGGCTAGGGGACACATACACCGGGGAGCTGTTTTTT. Translation gives CASSQRLGDTYTGELFF. J is TRBJ2-2 and V is TRBV27, with D possibly TRBD1 on 6 matching bases. The germline V gene has CDR1 MNHEY and CDR2 SMNVEV (reference sequence). V was clipped by 5 bases and J by 3 bases, with 19 bases between them. This CDR3 contains 17 residues.

The chain is built from TRBV10-3 and TRBJ1-1, with 9 positions matching TRBD1. The CDR3 length is 15 residues. The germline gives CDR1 ENHRY, CDR2 SYGVKD. V trimming: 0 bases; J trimming: 4 bases; junction bases outside the gene matches: 3. The CDR3 sequence: CAISESPGQGTEAFF. In nucleotides, the CDR3 is TGTGCCATCAGTGAGTCCCCGGGACAGGGCACTGAAGCTTTCTTT.

This clone was detected only once. CDR3 DNA sequence: TGTGCCAGCAGTGCCCCCAGGGGAACCGGCTACAATGAGCAGTTCTTC. It is translated as CASSAPRGTGYNEQFF. The chain employs TRBV28 and TRBJ2-1; possibly TRBD1 for D (6 bases). Germline assignment: CDR1 MDHEN and CDR2 SYDVKM. This CDR3 is 16 amino acids long. Trimming removed 5 bases from V and 3 bases from J, with 17 bases in between.

The chain recombines TRBV30 with TRBJ2-2; 10 bases align to TRBD2. J was trimmed by 4 bases and V by 0 bases; bases with no gene match: 8. The CDR3 runs 17 residues. Germline loops: CDR1 GTSNPN, CDR2 SVGIG (reference sequence). The CDR3 DNA reads as TGTGCCTGGAGTGTGGGTCTAGCGGGAGCTCCCACCGGGGAGCTGTTTTTT. Residues: CAWSVGLAGAPTGELFF.

This chain joins TRBV28 and TRBJ1-3; D ambiguous. Germline CDR1 and CDR2: MDHEN and SYDVKM. The V and J ends lost 6 bases and 2 bases respectively, with 8 bases between them. The CDR3 extends over 13 amino acids. In DNA form, the CDR3 reads TGTGCCAGCAGAACAATGGCTGGAAACACCATATATTTT. It is translated as CASRTMAGNTIYF.

There are a few counts of this clone. The germline gene is not matched at one end of the junction; a read error may be the cause. The sample carries other DNA sequences with the same CDR3. This chain uses TRBV14 with TRBJ1-2; D is unresolved. The CDR3 runs 13 residues. CDR1 and CDR2 from the germline V gene are SGHDN and FVKESK. CDR3 region: CASSQGTNYGYTF. The DNA of the CDR3 is TGTGCCAGCAGTCAAGGGACTAACTATGGCTACACCTTC. The whole variable domain, filled in from reference TRBV14 and TRBJ1-2, reads EAGVTQFPSHSVIEKGQTVTLRCDPISGHDNLYWYRRVMGKEIKFLLHFVKESKQDESGMPNNRFLAERTGGTYSTLKVQPAELEDSGVYFCASSQGTNYGYTFGSGTRLTVV.

This clone has just a few counts. J is TRBJ1-1 and V is TRBV29-1, with D possibly matching TRBD1 (5 bases). CDR1 and CDR2 (germline): SQVTM, ANQGSEA. The CDR3 is 15 residues long. Trimming stripped 6 bases from V and 1 base from J, with 18 bases between. The CDR3 DNA reads TGCAGCGTCACGAGGGGAGGCTTTGAGAACACTGAAGCTTTCTTT. This sequence encodes CSVTRGGFENTEAFF.

J is TRBJ2-1 and V is TRBV10-3, with 9 positions matching TRBD2. With 4 bases clipped from V and 4 bases from J, the junction kept 8 bases outside the gene matches. Germline CDR1 ENHRY, CDR2 SYGVKD. The CDR3 is 16 amino acids. CDR3 in DNA: TGTGCCATCAGTGCGTTAGAGACTAGCGGTTACAATGAGCAGTTCTTC. This translates into CAISALETSGYNEQFF.

This chain joins TRBV28 and TRBJ1-4, with TRBD1 matching 10 bases. CDR3 size: 15 residues. CDR1 MDHEN and CDR2 SYDVKM come from the germline V gene. Trimming cost V 8 bases and J 5 bases; bases outside gene matches: 8. The CDR3 DNA is TGTGCCAGCGCCGTCCCGGGACAGGGGAATGAAAAACTGTTTTTT. Protein product: CASAVPGQGNEKLFF.

In its sample, this clone was seen a few times. Within the sample, other DNA sequences also encode this same CDR3. The CDR3 sequence: CASSLGSGNTEAFF. The CDR3 DNA reads TGCGCCAGCAGCTTGGGCTCAGGGAACACTGAAGCTTTCTTT. The chain combines TRBV5-1 with TRBJ1-1, with D unclear. With 0 bases removed from V and 1 base from J, the gap between germline ends came to 7 bases. This CDR3 region has 14 residues. CDR1 is SGHRS and CDR2 is YFSETQ in the germline V gene.

The genes are TRBV5-4 and TRBJ2-3; D call uncertain. V shed 2 bases and J shed 5 bases, with 12 bases lying between them. The CDR3 spans 14 residues. The V gene's germline CDR1 is SGHNT and CDR2 YYREEE (reference sequence). CDR3 coding DNA: TGTGCCAGCAGCTTCAGGCTAGACGGAGATACGCAGTATTTT. Translation: CASSFRLDGDTQYF.

V gene TRBV25-1 combines with J gene TRBJ2-7; 7 bases fit TRBD2. CDR1 and CDR2 (germline): MGHDK, SYGVNS. The J segment lost 3 bases and the V segment lost 2 bases, leaving 10 bases of the junction unmatched. CDR3 length: 16 residues. This CDR3 reads CASSERSHGRFYEQYF. The CDR3 region has the DNA TGTGCCAGCAGTGAAAGGTCACACGGGAGGTTCTACGAGCAGTACTTC.

This clone was seen just once. The chain links TRBV28 to TRBJ2-3, with 7 bases matching TRBD2. The germline V gene has CDR1 MDHEN and CDR2 SYDVKM. The CDR3 totals 14 residues. The junction had 10 bases not matched to a gene; V was cut back by 7 bases and J by 6 bases. Here the CDR3 reads CASTISGIDDTQYF. The CDR3 nucleotides are TGTGCCAGCACCATCAGCGGGATAGATGATACGCAGTATTTT.

The V and J genes are TRBV10-3 and TRBJ2-2; TRBD2 matches 7 bases. Germline V lookup: CDR1 ENHRY, CDR2 SYGVKD. J gave up 4 bases and V 2 bases, and 7 bases lay outside the gene matches. This CDR3 spans 16 amino acids. In DNA form, the CDR3 reads TGTGCCATCAGTGAGCGCGGGAGTGCGGGCACCGGGGAGCTGTTTTTT. Amino acid sequence: CAISERGSAGTGELFF.

The chain employs TRBV30 and TRBJ2-3; 7 bases are a match to TRBD2. V lost 4 bases, J lost 2 bases, and 6 bases stayed unmatched. CDR3 length: 14 residues. Germline V gene lookup returns CDR1 GTSNPN and CDR2 SVGIG (reference sequence). Here the CDR3 DNA reads TGTGCCTGGACAACGGGACTAAACACAGATACGCAGTATTTT. Translation: CAWTTGLNTDTQYF.